The entry that follows covers one T cell receptor beta chain sequence. The data belong to a study of blood T cell repertoires in COVID-19. Whole-study context: Spain, Italy and the United States supplied samples that represented acute and convalescent COVID-19.

The CDR3 consists of 16 residues. V lost 2 bases and J lost 4; bases outside the gene matches: 8. Germline V gene lookup returns CDR1 SGHTA and CDR2 FQGNSA. How the authors handled the data: Cell counts per sample came from amplifying reference gene primers. Here immunoSEQ multiplex PCR was the method, and the copy in TCRdb shows in-frame clones only, minus some. V and J calls and clone size are those listed in that table; D and trimming were worked out from the DNA. Here the sample spans approximately 210,000 clones, 82% being singletons. The genes are TRBV7-2 and TRBJ2-5, with 9 nucleotides matching TRBD2. This TCR was recovered from a woman of 80 years or more with acute or convalescent COVID-19. The sequenced material came from peripheral blood. CDR3 sequence: CASSLPGGGVLETQYF. In DNA form, the CDR3 reads TGTGCCAGCAGCTTACCGGGCGGGGGGGTTCTAGAGACCCAGTACTTC.